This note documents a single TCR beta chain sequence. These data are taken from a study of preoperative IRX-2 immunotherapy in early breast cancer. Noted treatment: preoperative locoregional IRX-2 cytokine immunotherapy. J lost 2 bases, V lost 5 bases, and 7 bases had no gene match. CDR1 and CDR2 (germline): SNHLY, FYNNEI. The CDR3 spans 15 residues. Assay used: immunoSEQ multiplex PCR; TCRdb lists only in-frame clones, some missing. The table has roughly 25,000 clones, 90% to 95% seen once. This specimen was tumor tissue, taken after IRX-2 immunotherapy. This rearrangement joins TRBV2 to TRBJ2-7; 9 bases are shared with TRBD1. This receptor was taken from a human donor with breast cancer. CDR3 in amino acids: CASSSLRTGAYEQYF. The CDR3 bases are TGTGCCAGCAGTTCCCTGCGGACAGGGGCCTACGAGCAGTACTTC.